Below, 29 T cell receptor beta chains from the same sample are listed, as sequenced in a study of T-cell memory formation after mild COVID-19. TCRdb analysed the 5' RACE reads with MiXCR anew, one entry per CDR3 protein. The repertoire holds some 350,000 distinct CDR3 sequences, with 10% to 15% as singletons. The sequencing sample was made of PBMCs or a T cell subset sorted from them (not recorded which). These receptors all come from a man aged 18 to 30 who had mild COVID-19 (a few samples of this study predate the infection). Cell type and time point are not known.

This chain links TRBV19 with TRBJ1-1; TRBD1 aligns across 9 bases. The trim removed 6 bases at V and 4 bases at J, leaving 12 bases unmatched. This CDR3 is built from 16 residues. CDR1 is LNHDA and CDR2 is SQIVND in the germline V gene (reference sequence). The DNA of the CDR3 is TGTGCCAGTAGCTATTCCGGGACAGGGCCGGCCACTGAAGCTTTCTTT. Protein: CASSYSGTGPATEAFF.

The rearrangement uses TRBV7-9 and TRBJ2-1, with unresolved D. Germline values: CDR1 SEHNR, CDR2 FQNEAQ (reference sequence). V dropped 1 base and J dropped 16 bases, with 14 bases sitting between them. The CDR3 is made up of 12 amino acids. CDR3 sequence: CASSLGSEVGFF. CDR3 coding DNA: TGTGCCAGCAGCTTAGGGTCGGAAGTGGGATTCTTC. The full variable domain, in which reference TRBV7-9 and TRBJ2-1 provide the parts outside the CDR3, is DTGVSQNPRHKITKRGQNVTFRCDPISEHNRLYWYRQTLGQGPEFLTYFQNEAQLEKSRLLSDRFSAERPKGSFSTLEIQRTEQGDSAMYLCASSLGSEVGFFGPGTRLTVL.

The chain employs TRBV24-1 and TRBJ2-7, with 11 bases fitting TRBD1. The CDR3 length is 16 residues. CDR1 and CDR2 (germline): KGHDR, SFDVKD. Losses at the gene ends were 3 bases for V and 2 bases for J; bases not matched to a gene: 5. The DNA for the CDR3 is TGTGCCACCAGTGATCTACGGGACAGGGGGACCTACGAGCAGTACGTC. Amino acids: CATSDLRDRGTYEQYV.

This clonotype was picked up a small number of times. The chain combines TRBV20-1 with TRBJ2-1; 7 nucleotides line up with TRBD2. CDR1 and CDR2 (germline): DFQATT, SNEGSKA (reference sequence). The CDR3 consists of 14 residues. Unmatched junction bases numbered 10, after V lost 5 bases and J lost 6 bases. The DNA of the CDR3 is TGCAGTGCTGGGGACTACCTCTTTGGCAATGAGCAGTTCTTC. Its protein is CSAGDYLFGNEQFF.

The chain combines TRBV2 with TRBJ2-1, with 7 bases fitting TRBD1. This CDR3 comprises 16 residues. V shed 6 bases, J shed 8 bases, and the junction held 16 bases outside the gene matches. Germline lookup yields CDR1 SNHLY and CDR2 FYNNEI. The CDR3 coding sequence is TGTGCCAGCAGCCGCGTCCAGGGGGTTCGTCCCCATGAGCAGTTCTTC. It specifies CASSRVQGVRPHEQFF.

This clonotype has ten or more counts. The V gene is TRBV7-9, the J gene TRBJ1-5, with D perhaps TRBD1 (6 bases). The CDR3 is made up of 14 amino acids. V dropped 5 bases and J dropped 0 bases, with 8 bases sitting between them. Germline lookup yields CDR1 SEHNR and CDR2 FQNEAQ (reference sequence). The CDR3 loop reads CASSRTDSNQPQHF. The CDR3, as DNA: TGTGCCAGCAGCCGGACAGATAGCAATCAGCCCCAGCATTTT.

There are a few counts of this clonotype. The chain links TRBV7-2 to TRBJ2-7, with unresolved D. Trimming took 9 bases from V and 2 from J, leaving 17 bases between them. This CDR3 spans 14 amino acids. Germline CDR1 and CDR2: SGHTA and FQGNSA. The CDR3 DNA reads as TGTGCCAGTCGCGGAAGTGTATGGACCTACGAGCAGTACGTC. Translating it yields CASRGSVWTYEQYV.

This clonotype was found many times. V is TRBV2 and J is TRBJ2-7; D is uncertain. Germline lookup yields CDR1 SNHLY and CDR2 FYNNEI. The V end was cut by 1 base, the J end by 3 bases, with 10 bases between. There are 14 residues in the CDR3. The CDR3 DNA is TGTGCCAGCAGTGAAGAAAAAGCGCACTACGAGCAGTACTTC. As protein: CASSEEKAHYEQYF.

The CDR3 DNA sequence: TGTGCCAGCAGCTTAGTCTCCGGGACAGGGCCGTACGAGCAGTACTTC. Translated: CASSLVSGTGPYEQYF. V usage is TRBV7-9 and J usage is TRBJ2-7, with TRBD1 matching over 9 bases. The CDR3 covers 16 residues. Per the germline V gene, CDR1 is SEHNR and CDR2 is FQNEAQ (reference sequence). Unmatched junction bases numbered 8, after V lost 1 base and J lost 4 bases.

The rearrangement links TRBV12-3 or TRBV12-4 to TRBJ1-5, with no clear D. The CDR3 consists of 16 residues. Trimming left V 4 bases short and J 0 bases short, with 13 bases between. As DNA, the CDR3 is TGTGCCAGCAGTTCTAACTCAGAATATAGCAATCAGCCCCAGCATTTT. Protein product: CASSSNSEYSNQPQHF.

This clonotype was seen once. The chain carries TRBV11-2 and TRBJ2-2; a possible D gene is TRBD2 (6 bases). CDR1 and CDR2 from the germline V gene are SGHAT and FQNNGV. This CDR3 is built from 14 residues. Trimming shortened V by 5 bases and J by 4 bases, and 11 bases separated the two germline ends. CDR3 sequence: CASSPMGGTGELFF. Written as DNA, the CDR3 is TGTGCCAGCAGCCCCATGGGGGGCACCGGGGAGCTGTTTTTT.

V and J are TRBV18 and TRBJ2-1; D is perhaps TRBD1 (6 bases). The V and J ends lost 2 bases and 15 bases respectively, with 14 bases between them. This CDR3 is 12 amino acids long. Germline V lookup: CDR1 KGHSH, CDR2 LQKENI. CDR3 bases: TGTGCCAGCTCACCAAACAGGGACGACGTGTTCTTC. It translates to CASSPNRDDVFF.

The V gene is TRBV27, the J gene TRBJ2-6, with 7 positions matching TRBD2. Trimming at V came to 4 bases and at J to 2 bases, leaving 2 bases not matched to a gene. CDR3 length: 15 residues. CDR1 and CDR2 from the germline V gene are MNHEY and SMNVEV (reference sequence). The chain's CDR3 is CASSSAGAGANVLTF. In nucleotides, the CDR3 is TGTGCCAGCAGTTCTGCGGGGGCTGGGGCCAACGTCCTGACTTTC.

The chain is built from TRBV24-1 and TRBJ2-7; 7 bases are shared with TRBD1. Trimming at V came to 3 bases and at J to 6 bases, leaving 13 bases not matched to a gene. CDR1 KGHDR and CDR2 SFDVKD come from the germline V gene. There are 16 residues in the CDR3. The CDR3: CATSDLFHRGVGEQYV. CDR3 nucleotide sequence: TGTGCCACCAGTGATCTTTTCCACAGGGGTGTTGGCGAGCAGTACGTC.

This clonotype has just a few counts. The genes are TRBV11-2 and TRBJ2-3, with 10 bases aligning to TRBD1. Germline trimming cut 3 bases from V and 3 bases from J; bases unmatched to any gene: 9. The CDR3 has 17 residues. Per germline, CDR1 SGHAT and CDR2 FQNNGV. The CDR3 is CASSFGDRGSRTDTQYF. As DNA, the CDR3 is TGTGCCAGCAGCTTTGGGGACAGGGGTAGTCGAACAGATACGCAGTATTTT.

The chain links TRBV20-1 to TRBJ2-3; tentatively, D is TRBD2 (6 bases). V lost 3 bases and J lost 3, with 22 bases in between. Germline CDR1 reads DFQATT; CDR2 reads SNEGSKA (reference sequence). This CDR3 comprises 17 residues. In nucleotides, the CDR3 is TGCAGTGCTAGGGTCCCAAGGGCTTTAGGGAGGACAGATACGCAGTATTTT. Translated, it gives CSARVPRALGRTDTQYF.

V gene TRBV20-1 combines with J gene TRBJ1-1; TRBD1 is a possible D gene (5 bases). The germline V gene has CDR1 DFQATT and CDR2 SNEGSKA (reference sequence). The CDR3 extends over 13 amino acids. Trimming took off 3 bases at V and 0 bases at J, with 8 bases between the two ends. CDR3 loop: CSASGGMNTEAFF. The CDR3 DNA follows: TGCAGTGCTAGTGGGGGGATGAACACTGAAGCTTTCTTT.

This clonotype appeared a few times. CDR3 sequence (DNA): TGTGCCATCAACGACCTATTGATAGATACGCAGTATTTT. It encodes CAINDLLIDTQYF. The chain recombines TRBV10-3 with TRBJ2-3, with D uncertain. Between the trimmed V and J ends, which lost 7 bases and 5 bases, there was a span of 13 bases. Germline V gene data show CDR1 as ENHRY and CDR2 as SYGVKD. CDR3 length equals 13 residues.

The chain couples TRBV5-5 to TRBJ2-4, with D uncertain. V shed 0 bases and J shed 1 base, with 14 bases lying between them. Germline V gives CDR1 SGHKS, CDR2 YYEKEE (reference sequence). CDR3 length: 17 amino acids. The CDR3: CASSLGSHLGAKNIQYF. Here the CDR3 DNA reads TGTGCCAGCAGCTTGGGTTCGCACCTGGGGGCCAAAAACATTCAGTACTTC.

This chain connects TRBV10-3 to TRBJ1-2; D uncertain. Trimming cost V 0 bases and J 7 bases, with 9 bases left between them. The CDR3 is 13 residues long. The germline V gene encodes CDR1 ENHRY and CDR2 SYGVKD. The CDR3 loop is CAISESTPTGYTF. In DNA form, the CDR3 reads TGTGCCATCAGTGAGTCCACACCTACTGGCTACACCTTC.

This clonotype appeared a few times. The chain's CDR3 is CSAPRTSGRMHYNEQFF. The CDR3 coding sequence is TGCAGTGCTCCTCGGACTAGCGGGCGAATGCACTACAATGAGCAGTTCTTC. The chain carries TRBV20-1 and TRBJ2-1; 11 bases map to TRBD2. The ends lost 5 bases at V and 3 bases at J; junction bases unmatched: 12. Per the germline V gene, CDR1 is DFQATT and CDR2 is SNEGSKA (reference sequence). This CDR3 is built from 17 residues.

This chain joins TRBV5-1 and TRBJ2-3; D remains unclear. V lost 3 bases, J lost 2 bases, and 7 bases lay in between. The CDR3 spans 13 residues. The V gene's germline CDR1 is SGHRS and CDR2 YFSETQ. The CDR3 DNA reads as TGCGCCAGCAGCTCGGCTTCCACAGATACGCAGTATTTT. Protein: CASSSASTDTQYF.

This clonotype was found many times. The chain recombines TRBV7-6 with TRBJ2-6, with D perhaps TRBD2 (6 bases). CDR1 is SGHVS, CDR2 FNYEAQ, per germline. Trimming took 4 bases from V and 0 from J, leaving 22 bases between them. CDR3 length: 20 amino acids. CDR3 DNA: TGTGCCAGCAGCTCACCGACCGGGACTGAGCCTTTCTCTGGGGCCAACGTCCTGACTTTC. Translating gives CASSSPTGTEPFSGANVLTF.

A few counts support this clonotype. CDR3: CSARLLTVGLSTDTQYF. The CDR3 bases are TGCAGTGCTAGACTCCTGACTGTGGGACTAAGCACAGATACGCAGTATTTT. The chain carries TRBV20-1 and TRBJ2-3, with 7 bases aligning to TRBD2. The CDR3 has 17 residues. Germline CDR1 and CDR2: DFQATT and SNEGSKA (reference sequence). V lost 2 bases, J lost 0 bases, and 11 bases stayed unmatched.

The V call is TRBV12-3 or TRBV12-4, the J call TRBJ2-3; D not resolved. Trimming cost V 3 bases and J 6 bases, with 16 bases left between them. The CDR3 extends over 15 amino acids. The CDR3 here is CASSFSDVASDTQYF. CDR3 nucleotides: TGTGCCAGCAGTTTCTCGGACGTGGCCAGTGATACGCAGTATTTT.

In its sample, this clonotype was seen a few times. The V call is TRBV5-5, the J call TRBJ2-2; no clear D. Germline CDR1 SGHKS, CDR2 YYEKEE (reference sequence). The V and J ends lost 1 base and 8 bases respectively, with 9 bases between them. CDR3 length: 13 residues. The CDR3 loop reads CASSLTVGGELFF. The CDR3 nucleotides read TGTGCCAGCAGCTTGACCGTTGGGGGGGAGCTGTTTTTT.

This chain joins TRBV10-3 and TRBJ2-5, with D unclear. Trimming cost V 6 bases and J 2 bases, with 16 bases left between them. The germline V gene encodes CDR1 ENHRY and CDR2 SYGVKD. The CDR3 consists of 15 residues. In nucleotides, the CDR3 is TGTGCCATCAGCGGCATGTCTGGGCTTCAAGAGACCCAGTACTTC. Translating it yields CAISGMSGLQETQYF.

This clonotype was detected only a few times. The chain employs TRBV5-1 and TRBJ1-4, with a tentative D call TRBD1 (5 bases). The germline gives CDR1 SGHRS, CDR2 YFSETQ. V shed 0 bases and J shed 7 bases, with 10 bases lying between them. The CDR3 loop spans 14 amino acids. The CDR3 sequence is CASSLGSQGEKLFF. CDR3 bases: TGCGCCAGCAGCTTGGGTAGCCAGGGTGAAAAACTGTTTTTT.

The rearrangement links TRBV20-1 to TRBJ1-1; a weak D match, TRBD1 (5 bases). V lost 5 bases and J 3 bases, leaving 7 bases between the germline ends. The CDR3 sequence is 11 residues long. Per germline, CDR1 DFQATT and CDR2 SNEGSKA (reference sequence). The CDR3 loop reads CSAGGYTEAFF. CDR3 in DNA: TGCAGTGCTGGGGGTTACACTGAAGCTTTCTTT.